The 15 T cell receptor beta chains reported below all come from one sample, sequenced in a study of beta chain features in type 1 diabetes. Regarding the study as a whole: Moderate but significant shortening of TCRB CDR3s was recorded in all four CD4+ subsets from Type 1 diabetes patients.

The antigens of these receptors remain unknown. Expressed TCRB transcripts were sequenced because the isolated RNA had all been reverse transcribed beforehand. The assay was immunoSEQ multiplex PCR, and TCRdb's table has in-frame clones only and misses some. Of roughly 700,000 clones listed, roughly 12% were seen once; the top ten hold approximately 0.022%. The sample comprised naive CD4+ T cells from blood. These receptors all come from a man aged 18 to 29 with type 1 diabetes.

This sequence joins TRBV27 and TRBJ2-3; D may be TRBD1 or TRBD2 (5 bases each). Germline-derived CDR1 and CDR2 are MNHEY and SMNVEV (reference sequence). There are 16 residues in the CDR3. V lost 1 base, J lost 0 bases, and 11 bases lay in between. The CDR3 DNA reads TGTGCCAGCAGTTTATGGGGACGTATTAGCACAGATACGCAGTATTTT. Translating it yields CASSLWGRISTDTQYF.

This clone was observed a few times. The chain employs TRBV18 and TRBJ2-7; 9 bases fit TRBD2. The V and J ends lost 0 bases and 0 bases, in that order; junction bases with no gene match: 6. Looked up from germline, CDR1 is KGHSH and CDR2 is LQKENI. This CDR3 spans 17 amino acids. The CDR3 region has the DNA TGTGCCAGCTCACCACCGAAGGGACTAGCCAGCTCCTACGAGCAGTACTTC. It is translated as CASSPPKGLASSYEQYF.

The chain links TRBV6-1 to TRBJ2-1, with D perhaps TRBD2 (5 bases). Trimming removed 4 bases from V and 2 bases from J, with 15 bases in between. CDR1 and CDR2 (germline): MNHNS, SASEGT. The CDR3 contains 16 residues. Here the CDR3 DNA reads TGTGCCAGCAGTGCCTACGGACTGTCCCCCTACAATGAGCAGTTCTTC. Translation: CASSAYGLSPYNEQFF.

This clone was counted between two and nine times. This CDR3 is CASSPGELSGELFF. For the CDR3, the DNA is TGTGCCAGCTCACCGGGGGAGTTGTCCGGGGAGCTGTTTTTT. The chain employs TRBV18 and TRBJ2-2; perhaps D is TRBD1 or TRBD2 (5 bases each). V lost 3 bases to trimming and J lost 6 bases, with 11 bases between them. This CDR3 is built from 14 residues. Germline V CDR1 and CDR2: KGHSH, LQKENI. The entire variable domain, with the rest obtained from reference TRBV18 and TRBJ2-2, is as follows: NAGVMQNPRHLVRRRGQEARLRCSPMKGHSHVYWYRQLPEEGLKFMVYLQKENIIDESGMPKERFSAEFPKEGPSILRIQQVVRGDSAAYFCASSPGELSGELFFGEGSRLTVL.

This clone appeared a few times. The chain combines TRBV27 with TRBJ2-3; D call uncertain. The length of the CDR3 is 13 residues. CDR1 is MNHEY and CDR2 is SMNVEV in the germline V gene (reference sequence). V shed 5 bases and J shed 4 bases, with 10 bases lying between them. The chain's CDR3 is CASSRALSDTQYF. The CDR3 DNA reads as TGTGCCAGCAGTCGGGCCTTATCAGATACGCAGTATTTT.

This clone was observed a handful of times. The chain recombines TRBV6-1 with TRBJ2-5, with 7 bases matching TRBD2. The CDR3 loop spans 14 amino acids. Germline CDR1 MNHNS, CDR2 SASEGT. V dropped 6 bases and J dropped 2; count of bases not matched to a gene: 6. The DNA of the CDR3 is TGTGCCAGCAGAAGAACGCGGGGGCAAGAGACCCAGTACTTC. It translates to CASRRTRGQETQYF.

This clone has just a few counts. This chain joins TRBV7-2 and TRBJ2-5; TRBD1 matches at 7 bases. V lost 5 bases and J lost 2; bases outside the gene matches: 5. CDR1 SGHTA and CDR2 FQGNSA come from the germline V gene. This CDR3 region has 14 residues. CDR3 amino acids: CASSTRQGQETQYF. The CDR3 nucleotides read TGTGCCAGCAGCACCCGACAGGGACAAGAGACCCAGTACTTC.

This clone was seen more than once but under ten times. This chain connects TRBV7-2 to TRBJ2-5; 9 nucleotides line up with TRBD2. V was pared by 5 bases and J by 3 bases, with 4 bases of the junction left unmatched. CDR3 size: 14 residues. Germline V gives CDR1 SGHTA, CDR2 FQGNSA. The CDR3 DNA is TGTGCCAGCAGCGAAAGGACTAGCGAAGAGACCCAGTACTTC. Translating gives CASSERTSEETQYF.

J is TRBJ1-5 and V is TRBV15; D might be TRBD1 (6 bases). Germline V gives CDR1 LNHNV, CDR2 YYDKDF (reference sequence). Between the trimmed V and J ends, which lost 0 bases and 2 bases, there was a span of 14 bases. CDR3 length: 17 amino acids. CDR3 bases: TGTGCCACCAGCAGAGAGTACGGGGGCGACGGCAATCAGCCCCAGCATTTT. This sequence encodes CATSREYGGDGNQPQHF.

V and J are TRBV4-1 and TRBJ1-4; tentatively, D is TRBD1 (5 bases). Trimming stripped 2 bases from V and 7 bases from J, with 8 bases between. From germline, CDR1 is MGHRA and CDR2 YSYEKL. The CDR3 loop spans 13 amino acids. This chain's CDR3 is CASSQSDSEKLFF. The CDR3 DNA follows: TGCGCCAGCAGCCAAAGCGACAGTGAAAAACTGTTTTTT.

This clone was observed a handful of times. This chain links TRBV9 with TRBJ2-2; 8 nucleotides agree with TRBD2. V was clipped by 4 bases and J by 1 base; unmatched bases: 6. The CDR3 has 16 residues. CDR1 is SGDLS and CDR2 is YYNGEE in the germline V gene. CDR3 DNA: TGTGCCAGCAGCCCAGAACTAGCGGTGAACACCGGGGAGCTGTTTTTT. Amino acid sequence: CASSPELAVNTGELFF.

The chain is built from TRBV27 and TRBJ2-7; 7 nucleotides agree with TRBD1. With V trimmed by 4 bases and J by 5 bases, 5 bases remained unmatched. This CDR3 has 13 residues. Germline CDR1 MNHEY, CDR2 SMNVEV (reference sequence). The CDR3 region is CASSSETGHEQYF. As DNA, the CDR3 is TGTGCCAGCAGTTCAGAGACAGGGCACGAGCAGTACTTC.

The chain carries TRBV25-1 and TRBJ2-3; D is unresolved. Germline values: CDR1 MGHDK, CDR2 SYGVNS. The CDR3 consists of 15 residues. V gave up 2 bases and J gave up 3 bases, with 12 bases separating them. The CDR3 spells CASSEGVSHTDTQYF. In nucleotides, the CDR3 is TGTGCCAGCAGTGAAGGGGTATCCCATACAGATACGCAGTATTTT.

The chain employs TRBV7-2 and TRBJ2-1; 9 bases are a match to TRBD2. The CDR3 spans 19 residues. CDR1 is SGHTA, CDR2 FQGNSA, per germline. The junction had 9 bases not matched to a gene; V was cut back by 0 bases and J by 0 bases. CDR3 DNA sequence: TGTGCCAGCAGCTTAGCCGGTCGTCTAGCGGGGAGCTCCTACAATGAGCAGTTCTTC. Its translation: CASSLAGRLAGSSYNEQFF. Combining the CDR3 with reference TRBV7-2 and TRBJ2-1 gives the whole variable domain GAGVSQSPSNKVTEKGKDVELRCDPISGHTALYWYRQSLGQGLEFLIYFQGNSAPDKSGLPSDRFSAERTGGSVSTLTIQRTQQEDSAVYLCASSLAGRLAGSSYNEQFFGPGTRLTVL.

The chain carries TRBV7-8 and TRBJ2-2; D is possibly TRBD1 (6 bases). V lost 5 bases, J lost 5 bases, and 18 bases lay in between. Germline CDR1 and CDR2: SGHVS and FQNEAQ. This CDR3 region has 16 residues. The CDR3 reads CASSPWDTTSTGELFF. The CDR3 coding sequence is TGTGCCAGCAGCCCCTGGGACACCACGAGTACCGGGGAGCTGTTTTTT.